The next 28 T cell receptor beta chains were all read from a single sample in a study of T cells after yellow fever vaccination. TCRdb reanalysed the 5' RACE reads using MiXCR and keeps one entry per CDR3 protein. Of approximately 510,000 distinct CDR3 sequences detected, 21% appear once; the ten largest clones hold approximately 15%. Material: PBMCs, obtained less than 25 days after the first yellow fever vaccination. The receptors come from a man in his late teens or twenties who received the YFV17D yellow fever vaccine.

This clonotype was counted only a few times. J is TRBJ1-2 and V is TRBV11-2; D may be TRBD1 (5 bases). Germline V gene lookup returns CDR1 SGHAT and CDR2 FQNNGV. CDR3 length: 14 amino acids. Trimming pared 3 bases from V and 0 bases from J, leaving 8 bases between. The CDR3 DNA reads TGTGCCAGCAGCTTCGACAGAGCTAACTATGGCTACACCTTC. Its translation is CASSFDRANYGYTF.

V usage is TRBV7-9 and J usage is TRBJ2-7; D assignment may be TRBD1 or TRBD2 (5 bases each). Germline loops: CDR1 SEHNR, CDR2 FQNEAQ (reference sequence). The CDR3 runs 12 residues. The ends were cut back, 1 base at V and 5 bases at J, with 6 bases in the middle. The CDR3 loop is CASSLGGDEQYV. The CDR3 nucleotides read TGTGCCAGCAGCTTAGGAGGGGACGAGCAGTACGTC.

The rearrangement uses TRBV12-3 or TRBV12-4 and TRBJ2-1; unclear D gene. The CDR3 runs 12 residues. V lost 6 bases and J 10 bases, leaving 13 bases between the germline ends. For the CDR3, the DNA is TGTGCCAGCAGCTTCCCCGCAGGCGAGCAGTTCTTC. Translating it yields CASSFPAGEQFF.

This clonotype showed up just a few times. The chain couples TRBV12-3 or TRBV12-4 to TRBJ1-1; TRBD1 agrees at 10 bases. The CDR3 covers 15 residues. J gave up 6 bases and V 6 bases, and 10 bases lay outside the gene matches. The CDR3 loop is CASSRDRDRGPEAFF. The DNA for the CDR3 is TGTGCCAGCAGCCGCGACCGGGACAGGGGACCTGAAGCTTTCTTT.

The CDR3: CSATATNEKLFF. The CDR3 coding sequence is TGCAGTGCTACTGCAACTAATGAAAAACTGTTTTTT. The rearrangement uses TRBV20-1 and TRBJ1-4, with no clear D. Trimming took off 4 bases at V and 0 bases at J, with 3 bases between the two ends. CDR1 and CDR2 from the germline V gene are DFQATT and SNEGSKA (reference sequence). This CDR3 has 12 amino acids.

The chain couples TRBV4-3 to TRBJ2-5; no clear D. Germline V gives CDR1 LGHNA, CDR2 YSLEER. The CDR3 extends over 14 amino acids. The ends were cut back, 1 base at V and 4 bases at J, with 10 bases in the middle. The CDR3 protein is CASSQVGRGETQYF. CDR3 coding DNA: TGCGCCAGCAGCCAAGTCGGGCGAGGAGAGACCCAGTACTTC.

This clonotype appeared many times. The chain joins TRBV5-1 to TRBJ2-7, with 8 bases aligning to TRBD2. The CDR3 covers 14 residues. V was pared by 5 bases and J by 2 bases, with 6 bases of the junction left unmatched. Germline loops: CDR1 SGHRS, CDR2 YFSETQ. DNA for the CDR3: TGCGCCAGCAGTAGAATAGCGGGAACCTACGAGCAGTACTTC. This translates into CASSRIAGTYEQYF.

Here the CDR3 reads CASSRGQGNEKLFF. As DNA, the CDR3 is TGTGCCAGCAGCCGGGGACAGGGAAATGAAAAACTGTTTTTT. The chain recombines TRBV7-2 with TRBJ1-4; the match to TRBD1 covers 9 bases. The germline V gene encodes CDR1 SGHTA and CDR2 FQGNSA. This CDR3 is 14 amino acids long. V gave up 5 bases and J gave up 5 bases; unmatched junction bases: 3.

This clonotype was detected many times. The chain links TRBV27 to TRBJ2-5; 8 positions match TRBD1. Per the germline V gene, CDR1 is MNHEY and CDR2 is SMNVEV (reference sequence). V trimming: 8 bases; J trimming: 4 bases; junction bases outside the gene matches: 9. The CDR3 is made up of 14 amino acids. The CDR3 spells CASSPGQGGETQYF. The CDR3 DNA reads TGTGCCAGCTCACCCGGACAGGGAGGAGAGACCCAGTACTTC.

This clonotype was seen a handful of times. The V call is TRBV12-3 or TRBV12-4, the J call TRBJ1-2; D uncertain. The CDR3 sequence is 12 residues long. Trimming stripped 5 bases from V and 1 base from J, with 5 bases between. CDR3 nucleotide sequence: TGTGCCAGCAGTCAGATTAACTATGGCTACACCTTC. Translation: CASSQINYGYTF.

The table lists this clonotype with a few counts. CDR3 in DNA: TGTGCCACCCGGGAGGGCGGGGTCTACGAGCAGTACTTC. It codes for CATREGGVYEQYF. V and J are TRBV7-8 and TRBJ2-7; 8 nucleotides match TRBD2. The ends lost 10 bases at V and 3 bases at J; junction bases unmatched: 8. The germline V gene encodes CDR1 SGHVS and CDR2 FQNEAQ. This CDR3 region has 13 residues.

At least ten counts were recorded for this clonotype. The J gene is TRBJ2-3, the V gene TRBV5-1, with D possibly matching TRBD2 (5 bases). Trimming removed 0 bases at V and 5 bases at J, with 10 bases between. The CDR3 length is 14 residues. CDR1 is SGHRS, CDR2 YFSETQ, per germline. CDR3 protein: CASSLAAGGDTQYF. CDR3 bases: TGCGCCAGCAGCTTGGCGGCGGGCGGAGATACGCAGTATTTT.

This chain links TRBV5-1 with TRBJ2-3, with 11 bases aligning to TRBD2. The germline V gene has CDR1 SGHRS and CDR2 YFSETQ. J was trimmed by 2 bases and V by 4 bases; bases with no gene match: 15. The CDR3 loop spans 19 amino acids. The CDR3 loop reads CASSPGLAATKTFTDTQYF. CDR3 nucleotide sequence: TGCGCCAGCAGCCCGGGACTAGCGGCAACCAAGACCTTCACAGATACGCAGTATTTT.

The gene calls are TRBV2 and TRBJ2-7; 11 bases are a match to TRBD1. CDR3 length equals 15 residues. CDR1 and CDR2 (germline): SNHLY, FYNNEI. The ends lost 6 bases at V and 2 bases at J; junction bases unmatched: 6. CDR3 loop: CASRAGQGVPYEQYV. The CDR3 DNA follows: TGTGCCAGCAGAGCGGGACAGGGGGTCCCCTACGAGCAGTACGTC.

This clonotype was observed a few times. The chain couples TRBV5-5 to TRBJ2-5; D might be TRBD1 (5 bases). The germline V and J ends were trimmed by 4 bases and 0 bases, with 7 bases remaining between them. The V gene's germline CDR1 is SGHKS and CDR2 YYEKEE (reference sequence). The CDR3 has 13 residues. CDR3 DNA: TGTGCCAGCAGCCAACAGGACCAAGAGACCCAGTACTTC. This translates into CASSQQDQETQYF.

This clonotype was observed at least ten times. The gene calls are TRBV5-1 and TRBJ1-2, with D uncertain. V was cut by 0 bases and J by 2 bases, with 8 bases left in between. The CDR3 runs 14 residues. Germline V gives CDR1 SGHRS, CDR2 YFSETQ. CDR3 sequence (DNA): TGCGCCAGCAGCTTGGAGTCGACCAACTATGGCTACACCTTC. The encoded protein is CASSLESTNYGYTF. The whole variable domain, filled in from reference TRBV5-1 and TRBJ1-2, reads KAGVTQTPRYLIKTRGQQVTLSCSPISGHRSVSWYQQTPGQGLQFLFEYFSETQRNKGNFPGRFSGRQFSNSRSEMNVSTLELGDSALYLCASSLESTNYGYTFGSGTRLTVV.

The chain combines TRBV29-1 with TRBJ2-2; D is uncertain. Germline-derived CDR1 and CDR2 are SQVTM and ANQGSEA. The CDR3 length is 14 residues. The V and J ends lost 2 bases and 4 bases respectively, with 11 bases between them. The CDR3 DNA sequence: TGCAGCGTTGAAACTGGGGATGGCACCGGGGAGCTGTTTTTT. Residues: CSVETGDGTGELFF.

This chain joins TRBV5-1 and TRBJ2-2, with TRBD2 matching 9 bases. CDR1 and CDR2 (germline): SGHRS, YFSETQ. The J segment lost 16 bases and the V segment lost 4 bases, leaving 14 bases of the junction unmatched. The CDR3 extends over 14 amino acids. The CDR3 spells CASSPEGRGGLPFF. In DNA form, the CDR3 reads TGCGCCAGCAGCCCCGAAGGGCGGGGGGGCTTGCCGTTTTTT. Variable domain in full (rest from reference TRBV5-1 and TRBJ2-2): KAGVTQTPRYLIKTRGQQVTLSCSPISGHRSVSWYQQTPGQGLQFLFEYFSETQRNKGNFPGRFSGRQFSNSRSEMNVSTLELGDSALYLCASSPEGRGGLPFFGEGSRLTVL.

The V gene is TRBV11-2, the J gene TRBJ1-1; TRBD1 is a possible D gene (6 bases). This CDR3 has 16 amino acids. V was pared by 3 bases and J by 1 base, with 15 bases between. CDR1 and CDR2 from the germline V gene are SGHAT and FQNNGV. The CDR3 coding sequence is TGTGCCAGCAGCTTCGGCAGGGGAGATACGAACACTGAAGCTTTCTTT. Its translation: CASSFGRGDTNTEAFF.

This clonotype was counted a few times. The chain couples TRBV5-4 to TRBJ1-4; maybe TRBD1 (6 bases). Per germline, CDR1 SGHNT and CDR2 YYREEE (reference sequence). V dropped 4 bases and J dropped 4 bases, with 17 bases sitting between them. This CDR3 region has 16 residues. The chain's CDR3 is CASSPESGTINEKLFF. CDR3 in DNA: TGTGCCAGCAGCCCGGAATCGGGGACAATTAATGAAAAACTGTTTTTT.

The chain joins TRBV4-1 to TRBJ1-1; weak D call: TRBD1 (6 bases). This CDR3 comprises 13 residues. The V gene's germline CDR1 is MGHRA and CDR2 YSYEKL. Trimming cost V 3 bases and J 3 bases, with 8 bases left between them. CDR3 amino acids: CASSQAGDTEAFF. As DNA, the CDR3 is TGCGCCAGCAGCCAGGCAGGGGACACTGAAGCTTTCTTT.

This sequence joins TRBV30 and TRBJ2-6; D ambiguous. Germline loops: CDR1 GTSNPN, CDR2 SVGIG (reference sequence). Trimming stripped 4 bases from V and 0 bases from J, with 10 bases between. This CDR3 is 15 amino acids long. The CDR3 loop is CAWTQLVSGANVLTF. CDR3 coding DNA: TGTGCCTGGACCCAGTTAGTCTCTGGGGCCAACGTCCTGACTTTC.

The J gene is TRBJ1-6, the V gene TRBV4-2, with D hard to call. The CDR3 contains 15 residues. Germline CDR1 and CDR2: LGHNA and YNFKEQ. V lost 1 base to trimming and J lost 11 bases, with 15 bases between them. The CDR3 DNA reads TGTGCCAGCAGCCAAGCGACGCCTAAGCATCCACCCCTCCACTTT. It yields the protein CASSQATPKHPPLHF.

This clonotype was observed a handful of times. This chain uses TRBV6-2 or TRBV6-3 with TRBJ2-7, with 7 bases lining up with TRBD1. V lost 7 bases, J lost 1 base, and 4 bases stayed unmatched. Germline V CDR1 and CDR2: MNHEY, SVGEGT. CDR3 length: 13 residues. The CDR3 nucleotides are TGTGCCAGCACCCTACAGGGGTCCTACGAGCAGTACTTC. Its protein is CASTLQGSYEQYF.

V is TRBV6-1 and J is TRBJ1-1; 8 nucleotides match TRBD1. The CDR3 has 16 amino acids. From germline, CDR1 is MNHNS and CDR2 SASEGT. The V and J ends lost 5 bases and 3 bases, in that order; junction bases with no gene match: 11. The DNA for the CDR3 is TGTGCCAGCAGTCATCCGGACAGGGACGCGGACACTGAAGCTTTCTTT. Encoded protein: CASSHPDRDADTEAFF.

The rearrangement uses TRBV19 and TRBJ2-2, with 9 bases matching TRBD1. The CDR3 is made up of 17 amino acids. The V segment lost 5 bases and the J segment 1 base; nucleotides outside the gene matches: 8. Germline V lookup: CDR1 LNHDA, CDR2 SQIVND (reference sequence). The CDR3 protein is CASSPGTGFGNTGELFF. The CDR3 DNA reads TGTGCCAGTAGTCCCGGGACAGGGTTCGGGAACACCGGGGAGCTGTTTTTT.

The chain combines TRBV4-1 with TRBJ2-1, with D possibly being TRBD2 (6 bases). V was clipped by 4 bases and J by 3 bases, with 19 bases between them. The CDR3 loop spans 17 amino acids. Per germline, CDR1 MGHRA and CDR2 YSYEKL. The CDR3 sequence: CASSRTQEGLVYNEQFF. The DNA of the CDR3 is TGCGCCAGCAGCCGGACCCAGGAGGGGCTGGTCTACAATGAGCAGTTCTTC.

The chain links TRBV10-3 to TRBJ1-1, with D tentatively TRBD1 (5 bases). Trimming removed 4 bases from V and 3 bases from J, with 12 bases in between. The CDR3 runs to 14 residues. Germline V gene lookup returns CDR1 ENHRY and CDR2 SYGVKD. The chain's CDR3 is CAISGRDGYTEAFF. The CDR3, as DNA: TGTGCCATCAGTGGCCGGGACGGATACACTGAAGCTTTCTTT.